This T cell receptor beta chain emerged from a study of blood T cell repertoires in COVID-19. The wider study: Researchers got acute and convalescent COVID-19 samples from the United States, Italy and Spain. In each case, the material was cDNA or gDNA derived from T cells, B-cell-depleted T cells, or PBMCs.

Study processing details: Counts of nucleated cells, estimated from reference gene primer amplification, were obtained. Using immunoSEQ multiplex PCR, the repertoire was profiled, and TCRdb retains in-frame clones only, with some absent. The D gene and trimming were derived from the DNA, and the V and J assignments and clone size from that table. Among under 100,000 clones listed, around four fifths were seen once. The V gene lost 4 bases and the J gene lost 1 base, with 16 bases spanning the gap. The CDR3 is made up of 16 amino acids. Per germline, CDR1 LGHNA and CDR2 YNFKEQ. This receptor was obtained from a woman aged 70 to 79 with active or convalescent COVID-19. The chain has TRBV4-2 and TRBJ1-1; D is uncertain. What was sequenced was peripheral blood. The CDR3 bases are TGTGCCAGCAGCCCCCCGGGGTCTAGAGAGAACACTGAAGCTTTCTTT. It translates to CASSPPGSRENTEAFF.